This record concerns one TCR beta chain sequence. Its antigen is as yet unknown. The sample belongs to a study of monozygotic twins with inflammatory bowel disease. Study outcomes and limitations: Healthy co-twins showed greater TCRbeta diversity (inverse Simpson) than IBD patients. Patient repertoire variability may have increased through differing immunosuppressive treatments.

The germline V gene encodes CDR1 SGHRS and CDR2 YFSETQ. The CDR3 loop spans 14 amino acids. Input per TCR library consisted of approximately 3,500 ng of total RNA. The unique tags termed UMIs, each holding a 6-nucleotide sample barcode, were added by means of template switching. TCRdb re-called the 5' RACE reads and catalogs CDR3 proteins one per entry, DNA excluded. The sample has approximately 330,000 distinct CDR3 sequences; the top ten hold approximately 2%. The chain employs TRBV5-1 and TRBJ1-1. This TCR was sampled from a human donor with ulcerative colitis or Crohn's disease, or a healthy co-twin of an affected twin (not recorded which). Sample: blood. The chain's CDR3 is CASSLVGVGDLAFF.